This T cell receptor beta chain was sequenced during a study of CD8+CD57+ T cells in acquired aplastic anemia. About the study: Mean DNA quantity obtained from sorted CD4+ and CD8+ cells was 2.5 to 4 ug.

To note about this clonotype: Its target is unknown.

The study, taken as a whole, reports: Researchers report that 25 to 35 CD8+ CDR3 sequences appeared in both patients and controls. Researchers reported that CD8+ Simpson's diversity was not significantly different in patients versus controls.

Per germline, CDR1 WSHSY and CDR2 SAAADI. After removal of 6 bases from V and 0 bases from J, the junction contained 5 bases not matched to a gene. The CDR3 covers 14 residues. Using genomic DNA as the template, TCR beta VDJ and CDR3 profiling was carried out. TCRdb re-called the reads through MiXCR, storing one row per CDR3 protein. The sample has about 150,000 distinct CDR3 sequences, about 48% seen once. Patients picked for sequencing had shown CD8+CD57+ cell expansion detected by flow cytometry. The patients, all of them, had severe acquired aplastic anemia. The chain combines TRBV10-2 with TRBJ2-7; 7 nucleotides agree with TRBD2. The sequencing input was sorted CD4+, CD8+, or CD8+CD57+ T cells (not recorded which) from PBMCs. The source is a human donor with aplastic anemia. CDR3 DNA sequence: TGCGCCAGCAGGGCTAGCGGACTCTCCTACGAGCAGTACTTC. Translation gives CASRASGLSYEQYF.